The clone carrying this TCR beta chain came up once. The entry originates in a study of blood T cell repertoires in COVID-19. Across the study: PBMCs, B-cell-depleted T cells, or T cells provided the cDNA or gDNA that made up the material.

Data came from immunoSEQ multiplex PCR; TCRdb stores just in-frame clones and leaves some out. The repertoire holds about 150,000 clones, with under 90% as singletons. CDR3 length: 14 residues. The trim removed 2 bases at V and 5 bases at J, leaving 6 bases unmatched. The germline gives CDR1 KGHSH, CDR2 LQKENI. The chain links TRBV18 to TRBJ2-7; 7 bases are shared with TRBD1. The material sequenced was peripheral blood. This TCR came from a man aged 55 to 70 with acute or convalescent COVID-19. The CDR3 reads CASSPFRQGNEQYF. For the CDR3, the DNA is TGTGCCAGCTCACCATTCAGACAGGGAAACGAGCAGTACTTC.